This T cell receptor beta chain was observed in a study of shared clonotypes between healthy human individuals. Whole-study context: CD4 naive and CD4 memory each took three plates per donor, while CD8 naive took two and CD8 memory one.

To note about this clone: What it recognizes is unknown. The same CDR3 also results from other DNA sequences found in this sample.

Division of CD4+ cells produced a CD45RA+ naive subset and a CD45RA-negative memory subset. Repertoires were generated with immunoSEQ multiplex PCR, while TCRdb's copy carries only in-frame clones and drops some. Here the sample spans roughly 2.5 million clones, 85% to 95% being singletons. General study points: Memory subsets generally showed smaller estimated richness than naive subsets did.

The clonotype comes from a man aged 18-30 years in good health. The sample consisted of naive CD4+ T cells sorted from blood. The subset was: CD45RA+ positively selected.

The CDR3 sequence: CASSLTGATNEKLFF. The CDR3 DNA sequence: TGTGCCAGCAGCTTGACAGGAGCAACTAATGAAAAACTGTTTTTT. J is TRBJ1-4 and V is TRBV7-2; perhaps TRBD1 as D (6 bases). Trimming pared 3 bases from V and 0 bases from J, leaving 8 bases between. Germline V gives CDR1 SGHTA, CDR2 FQGNSA. The CDR3 has 15 residues.